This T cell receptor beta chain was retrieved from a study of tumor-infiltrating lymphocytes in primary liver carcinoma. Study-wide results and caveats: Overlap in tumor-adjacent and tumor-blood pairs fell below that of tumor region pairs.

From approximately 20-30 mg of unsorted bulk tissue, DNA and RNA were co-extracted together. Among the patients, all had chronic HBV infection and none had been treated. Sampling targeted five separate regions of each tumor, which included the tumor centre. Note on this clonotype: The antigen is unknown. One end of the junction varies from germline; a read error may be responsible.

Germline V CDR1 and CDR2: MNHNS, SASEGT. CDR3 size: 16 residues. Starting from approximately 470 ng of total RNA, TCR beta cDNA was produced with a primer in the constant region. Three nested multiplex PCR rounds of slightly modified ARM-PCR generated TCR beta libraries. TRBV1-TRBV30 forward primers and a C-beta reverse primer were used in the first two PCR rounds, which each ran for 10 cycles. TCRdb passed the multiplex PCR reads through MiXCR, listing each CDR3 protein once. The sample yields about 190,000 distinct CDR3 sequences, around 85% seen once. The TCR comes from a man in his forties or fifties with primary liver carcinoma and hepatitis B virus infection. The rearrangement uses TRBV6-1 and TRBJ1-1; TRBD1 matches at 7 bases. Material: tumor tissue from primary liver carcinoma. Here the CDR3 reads CARRKGTVPMNTESFF. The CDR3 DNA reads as TGTGCCAGAAGGAAAGGGACAGTCCCAATGAACACTGAATCTTTCTTT.